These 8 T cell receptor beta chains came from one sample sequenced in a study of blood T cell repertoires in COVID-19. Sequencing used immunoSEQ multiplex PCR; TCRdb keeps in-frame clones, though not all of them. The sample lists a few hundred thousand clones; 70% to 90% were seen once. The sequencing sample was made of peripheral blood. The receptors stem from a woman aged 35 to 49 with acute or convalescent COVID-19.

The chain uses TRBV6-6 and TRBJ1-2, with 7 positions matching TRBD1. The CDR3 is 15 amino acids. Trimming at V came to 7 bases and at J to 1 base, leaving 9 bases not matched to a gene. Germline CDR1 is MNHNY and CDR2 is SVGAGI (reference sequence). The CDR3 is CASTDMTGLNYGYTF. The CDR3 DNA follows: TGTGCCAGCACAGATATGACAGGGCTTAACTATGGCTACACCTTC.

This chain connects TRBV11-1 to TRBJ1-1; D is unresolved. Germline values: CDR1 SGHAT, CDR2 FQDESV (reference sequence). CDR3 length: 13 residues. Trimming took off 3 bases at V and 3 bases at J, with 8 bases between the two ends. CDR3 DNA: TGTGCCAGCAGCTTGAATCGGGACACTGAAGCTTTCTTT. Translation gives CASSLNRDTEAFF.

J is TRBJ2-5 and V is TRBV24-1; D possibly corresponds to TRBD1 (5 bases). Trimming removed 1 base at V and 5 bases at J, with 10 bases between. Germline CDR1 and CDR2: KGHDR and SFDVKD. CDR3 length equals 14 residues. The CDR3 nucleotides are TGTGCCACCAGTGATTTCGCCAGGGCGGAGACCCAGTACTTC. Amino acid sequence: CATSDFARAETQYF.

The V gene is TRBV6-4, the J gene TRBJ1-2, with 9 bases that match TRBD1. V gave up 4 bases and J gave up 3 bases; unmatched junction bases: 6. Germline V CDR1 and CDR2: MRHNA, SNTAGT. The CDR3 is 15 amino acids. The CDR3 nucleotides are TGTGCCAGCAGTGCAGAACAGGGGGCCTACTATGGCTACACCTTC. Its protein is CASSAEQGAYYGYTF.

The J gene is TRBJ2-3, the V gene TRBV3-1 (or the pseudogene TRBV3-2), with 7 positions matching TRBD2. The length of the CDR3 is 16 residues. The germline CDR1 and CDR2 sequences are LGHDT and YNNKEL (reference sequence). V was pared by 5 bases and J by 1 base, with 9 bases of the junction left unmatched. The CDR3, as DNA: TGTGCCAGCAGCTCCGGGGTTGCGGGGGGCACAGATACGCAGTATTTT. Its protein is CASSSGVAGGTDTQYF.

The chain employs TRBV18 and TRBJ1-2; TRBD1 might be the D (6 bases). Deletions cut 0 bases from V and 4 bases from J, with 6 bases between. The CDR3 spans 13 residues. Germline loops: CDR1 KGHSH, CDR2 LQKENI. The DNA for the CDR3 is TGTGCCAGCTCACCACCAGGGGGCTATGGCTACACCTTC. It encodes CASSPPGGYGYTF.

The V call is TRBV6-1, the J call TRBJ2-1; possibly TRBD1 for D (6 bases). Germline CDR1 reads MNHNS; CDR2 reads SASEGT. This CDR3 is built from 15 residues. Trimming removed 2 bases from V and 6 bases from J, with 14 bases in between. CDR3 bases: TGTGCCAGCAGTGAAATCAAAACAGGGAGCAATGAGCAGTTCTTC. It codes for CASSEIKTGSNEQFF.

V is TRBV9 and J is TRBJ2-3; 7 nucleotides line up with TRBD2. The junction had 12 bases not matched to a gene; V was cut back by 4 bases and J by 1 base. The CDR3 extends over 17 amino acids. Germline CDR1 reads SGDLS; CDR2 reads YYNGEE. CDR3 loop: CASSHSLLAGGTDTQYF. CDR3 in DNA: TGTGCCAGCAGCCACAGCCTTCTCGCGGGGGGCACAGATACGCAGTATTTT.